Following are 10 T cell receptor beta chains from one sample sequenced in a study of T cell responses to AZD1222 COVID-19 vaccine. TCRdb's copy holds only in-frame clones and misses some; the assay was immunoSEQ multiplex PCR. The table lists 75,000 to 100,000 clones, roughly 89% of them singletons. Sequenced material: peripheral blood, taken on day 0 of AZD1222 vaccination. The receptors come from an adult in good health.

The V gene is TRBV6-5, the J gene TRBJ2-1; TRBD1 might be the D (6 bases). Per the germline V gene, CDR1 is MNHEY and CDR2 is SVGAGI. The ends were cut back, 6 bases at V and 1 base at J, with 10 bases in the middle. The CDR3 consists of 14 residues. This CDR3 reads CASRLTGSYNEQFF. CDR3 nucleotide sequence: TGTGCCAGCAGATTGACAGGTTCCTACAATGAGCAGTTCTTC.

The rearrangement joins TRBV12-3 or TRBV12-4 to TRBJ2-3; D is perhaps TRBD2 (5 bases). The CDR3 spans 12 residues. Trimming shortened V by 5 bases and J by 8 bases, and 11 bases separated the two germline ends. CDR3 residues: CASSNGRGTQYF. The CDR3 DNA is TGTGCCAGCAGTAATGGACGGGGTACGCAGTATTTT.

This sequence joins TRBV15 and TRBJ1-5; possible D gene TRBD1, 5 bases. This CDR3 contains 15 residues. CDR1 and CDR2 from the germline V gene are LNHNV and YYDKDF (reference sequence). V was pared by 1 base and J by 2 bases, with 9 bases between. The CDR3 sequence: CATSRARGGNQPQHF. CDR3 nucleotides: TGTGCCACCAGCAGAGCGAGGGGTGGCAATCAGCCCCAGCATTTT. Supplemented by reference TRBV15 and TRBJ1-5, the full variable domain reads DAMVIQNPRYQVTQFGKPVTLSCSQTLNHNVMYWYQQKSSQAPKLLFHYYDKDFNNEADTPDNFQSRRPNTSFCFLDIRSPGLGDTAMYLCATSRARGGNQPQHFGDGTRLSIL.

The rearrangement links TRBV7-3 to TRBJ1-1; tentatively, D is TRBD1 (5 bases). Per germline, CDR1 SGHTA and CDR2 FQGTGA. CDR3 length: 13 amino acids. V was clipped by 5 bases and J by 2 bases, with 9 bases between them. The CDR3 nucleotides are TGTGCCAGCAGCACACAGGAAAACACTGAAGCTTTCTTT. This gives the protein CASSTQENTEAFF.

This chain connects TRBV7-2 to TRBJ2-7; 9 nucleotides agree with TRBD2. The CDR3 is 15 residues long. The germline V gene has CDR1 SGHTA and CDR2 FQGNSA. V trimming: 7 bases; J trimming: 5 bases; junction bases outside the gene matches: 12. The CDR3 is CASTSSGTSKHEQYF. Written as DNA, the CDR3 is TGTGCCAGCACCTCGTCCGGGACTAGCAAACACGAGCAGTACTTC.

The J gene is TRBJ1-1, the V gene TRBV29-1; TRBD1 matches 7 bases. Germline loops: CDR1 SQVTM, CDR2 ANQGSEA. With V trimmed by 8 bases and J by 2 bases, 11 bases remained unmatched. This CDR3 has 14 residues. CDR3 residues: CSSSSGGSNTEAFF. The CDR3 region has the DNA TGCAGCTCCAGCTCAGGGGGTTCAAACACTGAAGCTTTCTTT.

V and J are TRBV28 and TRBJ1-6; a weak D match, TRBD1 (5 bases). Trimming took off 5 bases at V and 9 bases at J, with 17 bases between the two ends. Germline-derived CDR1 and CDR2 are MDHEN and SYDVKM. The CDR3 is 15 amino acids. The CDR3 here is CASSPSGGSGSPLHF. The CDR3, as DNA: TGTGCCAGCAGTCCGAGTGGGGGTTCGGGTTCACCCCTCCACTTT.

The chain recombines TRBV11-1 with TRBJ1-4, with D unresolved. The V gene lost 3 bases and the J gene lost 5 bases, with 7 bases spanning the gap. Germline V gene data show CDR1 as SGHAT and CDR2 as FQDESV (reference sequence). The CDR3 loop spans 13 amino acids. The CDR3 spells CASSLHRNEKLFF. CDR3 coding DNA: TGTGCCAGCAGCTTGCATAGAAATGAAAAACTGTTTTTT. The entire variable domain, with the rest obtained from reference TRBV11-1 and TRBJ1-4, is as follows: EAEVAQSPRYKITEKSQAVAFWCDPISGHATLYWYRQILGQGPELLVQFQDESVVDDSQLPKDRFSAERLKGVDSTLKIQPAELGDSAMYLCASSLHRNEKLFFGSGTQLSVL.

The rearrangement uses TRBV6-5 and TRBJ2-2, with 8 nucleotides matching TRBD1. The trim removed 6 bases at V and 5 bases at J, leaving 8 bases unmatched. The germline gives CDR1 MNHEY, CDR2 SVGAGI. The CDR3 contains 15 residues. CDR3 nucleotide sequence: TGTGCCAGCAGGGGACAGGCCCTGATAACCGGGGAGCTGTTTTTT. Translated, it gives CASRGQALITGELFF.

The chain recombines TRBV6-5 with TRBJ2-2; D tentatively fits TRBD1 or TRBD2 (6 bases each). V lost 2 bases and J lost 4, with 14 bases in between. The CDR3 sequence is 16 residues long. Per germline, CDR1 MNHEY and CDR2 SVGAGI. DNA of the CDR3: TGTGCCAGCAGTTACGGGGACACCGGGAGCACCGGGGAGCTGTTTTTT. Its protein product is CASSYGDTGSTGELFF.